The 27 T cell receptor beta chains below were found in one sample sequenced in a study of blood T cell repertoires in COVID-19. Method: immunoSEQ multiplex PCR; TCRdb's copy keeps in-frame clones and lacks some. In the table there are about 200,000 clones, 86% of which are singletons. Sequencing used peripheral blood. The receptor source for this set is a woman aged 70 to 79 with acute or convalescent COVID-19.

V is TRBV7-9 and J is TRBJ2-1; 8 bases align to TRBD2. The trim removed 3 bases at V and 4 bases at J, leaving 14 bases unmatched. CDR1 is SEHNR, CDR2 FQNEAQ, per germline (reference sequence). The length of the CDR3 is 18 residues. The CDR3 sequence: CASSFAPGTRGIYNEQFF. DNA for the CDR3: TGTGCCAGCAGCTTCGCCCCCGGGACTAGAGGGATTTACAATGAGCAGTTCTTC.

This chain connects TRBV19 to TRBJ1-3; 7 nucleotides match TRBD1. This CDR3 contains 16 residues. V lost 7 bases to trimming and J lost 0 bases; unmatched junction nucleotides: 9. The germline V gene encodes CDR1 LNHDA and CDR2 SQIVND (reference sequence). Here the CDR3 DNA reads TGTGCCAGTACCGCGGGACAGCCATTCTCTGGAAACACCATATATTTT. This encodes CASTAGQPFSGNTIYF.

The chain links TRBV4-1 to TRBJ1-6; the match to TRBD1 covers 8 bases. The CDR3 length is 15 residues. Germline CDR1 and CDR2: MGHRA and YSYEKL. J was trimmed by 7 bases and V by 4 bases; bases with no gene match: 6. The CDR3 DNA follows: TGCGCCAGCAGCCCTCGACAGGGGACGAATTCACCCCTCCACTTT. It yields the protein CASSPRQGTNSPLHF.

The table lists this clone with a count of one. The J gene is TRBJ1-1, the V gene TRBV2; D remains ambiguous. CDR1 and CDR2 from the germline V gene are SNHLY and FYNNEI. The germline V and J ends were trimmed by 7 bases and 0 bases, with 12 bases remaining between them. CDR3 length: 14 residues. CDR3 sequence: CASNQRGLNTEAFF. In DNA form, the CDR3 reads TGTGCCAGCAACCAAAGAGGGTTGAACACTGAAGCTTTCTTT.

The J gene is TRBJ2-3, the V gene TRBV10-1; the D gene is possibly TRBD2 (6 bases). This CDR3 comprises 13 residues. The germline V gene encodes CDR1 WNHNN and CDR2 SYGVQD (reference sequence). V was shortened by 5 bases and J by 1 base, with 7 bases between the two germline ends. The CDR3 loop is CASSSSGTDTQYF. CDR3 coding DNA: TGCGCCAGCAGTTCTAGCGGCACAGATACGCAGTATTTT.

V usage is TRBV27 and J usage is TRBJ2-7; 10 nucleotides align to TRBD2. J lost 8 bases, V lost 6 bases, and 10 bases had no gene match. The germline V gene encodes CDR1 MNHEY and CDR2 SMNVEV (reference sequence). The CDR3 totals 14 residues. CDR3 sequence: CASRPAGGAGKQYF. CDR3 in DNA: TGTGCCAGCAGGCCAGCGGGAGGGGCAGGAAAGCAGTACTTC.

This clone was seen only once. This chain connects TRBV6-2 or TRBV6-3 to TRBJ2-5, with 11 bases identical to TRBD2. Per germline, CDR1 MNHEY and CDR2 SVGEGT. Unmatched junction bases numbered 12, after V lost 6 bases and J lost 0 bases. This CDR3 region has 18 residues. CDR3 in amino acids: CASSPRLAGILYQETQYF. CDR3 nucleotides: TGTGCCAGCAGCCCACGACTAGCGGGGATTCTGTACCAAGAGACCCAGTACTTC.

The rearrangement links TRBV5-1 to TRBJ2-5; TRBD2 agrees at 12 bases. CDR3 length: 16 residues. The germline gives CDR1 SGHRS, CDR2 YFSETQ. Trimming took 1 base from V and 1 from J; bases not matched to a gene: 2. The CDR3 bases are TGCGCCAGCAGCTTGAAACTAGCGGGGGGCCAAGAGACCCAGTACTTC. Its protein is CASSLKLAGGQETQYF.

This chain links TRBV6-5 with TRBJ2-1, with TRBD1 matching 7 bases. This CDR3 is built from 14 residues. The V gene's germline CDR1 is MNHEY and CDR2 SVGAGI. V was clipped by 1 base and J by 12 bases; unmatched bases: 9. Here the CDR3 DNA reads TGTGCCAGCAGTTACTTAGACAGGGCGAACGGGCAGTTCTTC. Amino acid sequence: CASSYLDRANGQFF.

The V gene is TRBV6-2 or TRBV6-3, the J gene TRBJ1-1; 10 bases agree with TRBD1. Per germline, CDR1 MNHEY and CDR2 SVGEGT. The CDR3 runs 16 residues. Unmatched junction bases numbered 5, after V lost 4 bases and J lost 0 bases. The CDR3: CASSLTGTGVNTEAFF. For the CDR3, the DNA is TGTGCCAGCAGTTTAACCGGGACAGGGGTGAACACTGAAGCTTTCTTT.

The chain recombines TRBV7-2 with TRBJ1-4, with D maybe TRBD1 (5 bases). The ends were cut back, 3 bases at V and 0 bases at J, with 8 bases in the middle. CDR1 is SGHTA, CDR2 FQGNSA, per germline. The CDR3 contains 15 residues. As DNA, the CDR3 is TGTGCCAGCAGCTTGGCGACAGCAACTAATGAAAAACTGTTTTTT. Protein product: CASSLATATNEKLFF.

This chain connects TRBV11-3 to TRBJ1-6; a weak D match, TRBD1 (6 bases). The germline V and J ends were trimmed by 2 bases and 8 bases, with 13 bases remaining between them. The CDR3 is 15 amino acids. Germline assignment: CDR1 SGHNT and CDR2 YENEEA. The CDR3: CASSLRRQDYSPLHF. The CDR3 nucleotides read TGTGCCAGCAGCTTAAGGAGACAGGACTATTCACCCCTCCACTTT.

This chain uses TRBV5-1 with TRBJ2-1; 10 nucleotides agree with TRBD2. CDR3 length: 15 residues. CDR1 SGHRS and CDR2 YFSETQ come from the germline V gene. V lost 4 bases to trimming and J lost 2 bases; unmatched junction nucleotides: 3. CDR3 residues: CASSIAGGAYNEQFF. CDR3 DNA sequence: TGCGCCAGCAGCATAGCGGGAGGCGCCTACAATGAGCAGTTCTTC. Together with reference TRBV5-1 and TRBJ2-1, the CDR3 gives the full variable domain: KAGVTQTPRYLIKTRGQQVTLSCSPISGHRSVSWYQQTPGQGLQFLFEYFSETQRNKGNFPGRFSGRQFSNSRSEMNVSTLELGDSALYLCASSIAGGAYNEQFFGPGTRLTVL.

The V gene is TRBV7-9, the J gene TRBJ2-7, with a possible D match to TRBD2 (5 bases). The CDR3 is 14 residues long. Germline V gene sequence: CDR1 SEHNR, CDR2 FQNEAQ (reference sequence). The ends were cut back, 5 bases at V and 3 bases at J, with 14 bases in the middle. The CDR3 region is CASSSEETIYEQYF. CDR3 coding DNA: TGTGCCAGCAGCAGCGAGGAGACTATCTACGAGCAGTACTTC.

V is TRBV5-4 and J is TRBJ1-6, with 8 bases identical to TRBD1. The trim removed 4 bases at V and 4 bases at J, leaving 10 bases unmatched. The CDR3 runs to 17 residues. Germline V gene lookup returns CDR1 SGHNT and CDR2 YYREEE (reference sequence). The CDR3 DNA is TGTGCCAGCAGCGCCAGACAGGGGACCTCTTATAATTCACCCCTCCACTTT. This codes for CASSARQGTSYNSPLHF.

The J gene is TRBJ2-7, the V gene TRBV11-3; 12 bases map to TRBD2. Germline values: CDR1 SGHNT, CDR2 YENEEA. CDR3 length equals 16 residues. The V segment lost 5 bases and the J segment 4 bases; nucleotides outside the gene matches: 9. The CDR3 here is CASSDFSSGREYEQYF. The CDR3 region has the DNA TGTGCCAGCAGCGACTTCTCTAGCGGGAGGGAGTACGAGCAGTACTTC.

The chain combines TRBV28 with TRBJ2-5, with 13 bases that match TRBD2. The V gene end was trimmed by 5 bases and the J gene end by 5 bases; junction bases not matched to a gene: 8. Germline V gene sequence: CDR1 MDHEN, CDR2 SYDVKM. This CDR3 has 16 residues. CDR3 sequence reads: CASSPGLAGVGETQYF. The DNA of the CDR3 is TGTGCCAGCAGTCCTGGACTAGCGGGAGTCGGGGAGACCCAGTACTTC.

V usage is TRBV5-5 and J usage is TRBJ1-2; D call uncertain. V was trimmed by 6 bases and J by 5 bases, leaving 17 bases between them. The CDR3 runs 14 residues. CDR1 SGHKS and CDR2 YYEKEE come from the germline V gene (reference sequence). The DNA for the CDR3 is TGTGCCAGCACCGCCTCGGGTAGGCGGTATGGCTACACCTTC. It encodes CASTASGRRYGYTF.

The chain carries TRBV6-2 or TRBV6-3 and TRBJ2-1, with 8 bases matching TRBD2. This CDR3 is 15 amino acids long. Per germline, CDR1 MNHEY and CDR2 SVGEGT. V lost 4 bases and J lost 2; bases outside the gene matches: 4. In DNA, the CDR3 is TGTGCCAGCAGTTCAATAGCGGGAACCTACAATGAGCAGTTCTTC. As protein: CASSSIAGTYNEQFF.

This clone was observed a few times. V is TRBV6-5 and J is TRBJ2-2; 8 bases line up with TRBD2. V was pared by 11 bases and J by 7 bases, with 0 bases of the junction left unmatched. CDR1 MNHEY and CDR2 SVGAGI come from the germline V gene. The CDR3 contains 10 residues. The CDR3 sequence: CAAGGGELFF. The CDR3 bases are TGTGCCGCGGGGGGCGGGGAGCTGTTTTTT.

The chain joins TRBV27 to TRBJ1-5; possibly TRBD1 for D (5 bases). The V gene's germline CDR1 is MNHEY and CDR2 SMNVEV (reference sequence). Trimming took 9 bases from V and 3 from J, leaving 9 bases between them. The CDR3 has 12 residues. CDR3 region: CASSGPNQPQHF. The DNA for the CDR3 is TGTGCCAGTTCAGGGCCCAATCAGCCCCAGCATTTT.

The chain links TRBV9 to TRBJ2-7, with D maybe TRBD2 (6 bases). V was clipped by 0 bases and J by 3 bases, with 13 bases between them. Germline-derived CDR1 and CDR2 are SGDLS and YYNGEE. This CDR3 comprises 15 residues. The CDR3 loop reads CASSVAGTYFYEQYF. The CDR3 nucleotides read TGTGCCAGCAGCGTAGCCGGGACTTACTTCTACGAGCAGTACTTC. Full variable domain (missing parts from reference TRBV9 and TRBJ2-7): DSGVTQTPKHLITATGQRVTLRCSPRSGDLSVYWYQQSLDQGLQFLIQYYNGEERAKGNILERFSAQQFPDLHSELNLSSLELGDSALYFCASSVAGTYFYEQYFGPGTRLTVT.

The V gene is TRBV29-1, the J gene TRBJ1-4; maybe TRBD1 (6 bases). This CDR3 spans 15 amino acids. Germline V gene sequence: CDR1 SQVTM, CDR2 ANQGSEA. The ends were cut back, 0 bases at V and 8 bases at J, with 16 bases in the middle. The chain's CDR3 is CSVEESTGRSEKLFF. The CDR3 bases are TGCAGCGTTGAAGAGTCCACAGGGAGATCAGAAAAACTGTTTTTT.

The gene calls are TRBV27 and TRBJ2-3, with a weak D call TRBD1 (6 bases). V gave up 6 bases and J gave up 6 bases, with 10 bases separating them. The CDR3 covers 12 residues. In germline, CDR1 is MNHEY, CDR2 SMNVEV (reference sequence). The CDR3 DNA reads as TGTGCCAGCAGCCTGAGGGGGGATACGCAGTATTTT. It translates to CASSLRGDTQYF.

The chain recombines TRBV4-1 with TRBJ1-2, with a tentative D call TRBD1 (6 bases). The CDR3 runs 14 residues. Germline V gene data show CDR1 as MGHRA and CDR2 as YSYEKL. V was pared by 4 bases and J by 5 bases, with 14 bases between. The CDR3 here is CASSPGDTGYGYTF. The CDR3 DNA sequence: TGCGCCAGCAGCCCAGGGGACACCGGTTATGGCTACACCTTC.

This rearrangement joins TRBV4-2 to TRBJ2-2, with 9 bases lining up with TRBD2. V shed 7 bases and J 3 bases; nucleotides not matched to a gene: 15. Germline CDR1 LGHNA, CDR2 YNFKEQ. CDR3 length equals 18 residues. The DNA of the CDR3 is TGTGCCAGCACCAAAGTCACTGTAGCGGGGGCCCACACCGGGGAGCTGTTTTTT. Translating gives CASTKVTVAGAHTGELFF.

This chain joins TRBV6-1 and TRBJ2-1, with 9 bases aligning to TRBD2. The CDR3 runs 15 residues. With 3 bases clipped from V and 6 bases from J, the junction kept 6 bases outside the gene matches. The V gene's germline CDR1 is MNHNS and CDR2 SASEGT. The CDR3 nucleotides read TGTGCCAGCAGTGACGGGACTAGCTTTAGCAATGAGCAGTTCTTC. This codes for CASSDGTSFSNEQFF.